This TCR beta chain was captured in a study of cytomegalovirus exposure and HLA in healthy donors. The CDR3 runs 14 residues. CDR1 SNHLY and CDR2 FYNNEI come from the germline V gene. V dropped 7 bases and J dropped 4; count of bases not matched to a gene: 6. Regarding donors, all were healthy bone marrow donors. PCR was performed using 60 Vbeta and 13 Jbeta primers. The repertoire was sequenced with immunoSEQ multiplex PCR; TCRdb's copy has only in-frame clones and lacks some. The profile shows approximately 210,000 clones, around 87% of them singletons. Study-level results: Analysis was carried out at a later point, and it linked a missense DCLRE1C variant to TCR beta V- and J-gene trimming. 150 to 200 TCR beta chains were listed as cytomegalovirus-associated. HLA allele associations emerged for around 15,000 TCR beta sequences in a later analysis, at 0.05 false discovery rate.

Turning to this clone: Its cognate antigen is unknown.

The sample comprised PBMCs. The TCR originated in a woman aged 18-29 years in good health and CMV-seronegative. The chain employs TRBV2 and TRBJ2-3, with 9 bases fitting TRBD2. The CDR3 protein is CASTWVAGADTQYF. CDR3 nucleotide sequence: TGTGCCAGCACGTGGGTAGCGGGGGCAGATACGCAGTATTTT.